What follows describes a single TCR beta chain. The data belong to a study of control samples from healthy donors and cancer patients. Looked up from germline, CDR1 is LGHNA and CDR2 is YNFKEQ. With 1 base removed from V and 1 base from J, the gap between germline ends came to 12 bases. This CDR3 is built from 16 residues. The method was immunoSEQ multiplex PCR; TCRdb's version includes in-frame clones alone and lacks a portion of them. The table shows roughly 180,000 clones, with roughly 94% occurring only once. Source material: blood. The chain employs TRBV4-2 and TRBJ2-3; the D gene is possibly TRBD1 (5 bases). This receptor was taken from a young woman in good health. DNA for the CDR3: TGTGCCAGCAGCCAAGTTAGCAGGGCGGGCACAGATACGCAGTATTTT. Translating gives CASSQVSRAGTDTQYF.